These T cell receptor beta chains were read from a single sample in a study of control samples from healthy donors and cancer patients. TCRdb keeps only in-frame clones here, not all; method: immunoSEQ multiplex PCR. The profile covers roughly 160,000 clones, with about 90% appearing a single time and approximately 4.9% taken by the ten largest. Sequencing used blood. Receptor source: a woman aged 25-40 years in good health. The CDR3 runs from the conserved cysteine through the conserved F or W. Each record gives: J gene, V gene, D gene, CDR3 protein, CDR3 DNA. A D gene is named only where the DNA matches it firmly.

>TRBJ2-1|TRBV4-2|TRBD2
CASSRGLAGGGSYNEQFF
TGTGCCAGCAGCCGCGGACTAGCGGGAGGAGGCTCCTACAATGAGCAGTTCTTC
>TRBJ2-5|TRBV20-1|-
CSAHRQETQYF
TGCAGTGCTCACCGGCAAGAGACCCAGTACTTC
>TRBJ2-3|TRBV14|-
CASSQASISAQYF
-
>TRBJ1-2|TRBV27|TRBD1
CASTPWGGQGGGYTF
TGTGCCAGCACCCCTTGGGGGGGACAGGGAGGTGGCTACACCTTC
>TRBJ1-4|TRBV2|-
CASSEVRGGVREKLFF
TGTGCCAGCAGTGAAGTAAGGGGGGGGGTTCGAGAAAAACTGTTTTTT
>TRBJ1-6|TRBV28|-
CASSLSRGRAASPLHF
TGTGCCAGCAGTTTAAGTCGGGGCAGGGCGGCTTCACCCCTCCACTTT
>TRBJ2-1|TRBV6-8|-
CATGWAGTINEQFF
TGTGCCACCGGATGGGCAGGTACAATTAATGAGCAGTTCTTC
>TRBJ1-2|TRBV6-5|-
CASSYSSGGAGGYTF
TGTGCCAGCAGTTACTCATCGGGGGGCGCAGGGGGCTACACCTTC
>TRBJ2-3|TRBV5-1|-
CASSPKHGSDTQYF
TGCGCCAGCAGCCCAAAGCATGGCTCAGATACGCAGTATTTT
>TRBJ2-1|TRBV7-8|-
CASSLGGRGGGSYNEQFF
TGTGCCAGCAGCTTAGGAGGACGGGGCGGCGGGTCCTACAATGAGCAGTTCTTC
>TRBJ1-1|TRBV6-5|TRBD1
CASRRRDREVTEAFF
TGTGCCAGCAGACGACGGGACAGGGAGGTAACTGAAGCTTTCTTT
>TRBJ2-2|TRBV3-1/TRBV3-2|TRBD1
CASSQERTGYAGELFF
TGTGCCAGCAGCCAAGAGCGGACAGGGTACGCCGGGGAGCTGTTTTTT
>TRBJ2-7|TRBV6-6|-
CASSYSGVYEQYF
TGTGCCAGCAGTTACTCCGGCGTGTACGAGCAGTACTTC
>TRBJ1-1|TRBV6-5|-
CASSYFRGSEAFF
TGTGCCAGCAGTTATTTTCGTGGTTCTGAAGCTTTCTTT
>TRBJ2-7|TRBV14|-
CASSPLSGRSYEQYF
TGTGCCAGCAGCCCCCTTAGCGGCCGGTCTTACGAGCAGTACTTC
>TRBJ1-6|TRBV6-5|-
CASSQLGSPLHF
TGTGCCAGCAGTCAGCTAGGTTCACCCCTCCACTTT
>TRBJ1-2|TRBV19|TRBD1
CASSDMGQGNNYGYTF
TGTGCCAGTAGCGATATGGGACAGGGGAATAACTATGGCTACACCTTC
>TRBJ1-3|TRBV11-2|-
CASSLKGNTIYF
TGTGCCAGCAGCTTAAAGGGAAACACCATATATTTT
>TRBJ1-1|TRBV11-2|-
CASSLEVYGGEAFF
TGTGCCAGCAGCTTAGAGGTCTACGGAGGTGAAGCTTTCTTT
>TRBJ2-1|TRBV21-1|-
CASIPRGRDEQFF
TGTGCCAGCATCCCACGGGGTAGGGATGAGCAGTTCTTC